This TCR beta chain emerged from a study of blood T cell repertoires in COVID-19. Whole-study context: The United States, Italy and Spain were the sources of the acute and convalescent COVID-19 samples.

V lost 1 base and J 13 bases, leaving 11 bases between the germline ends. The CDR3 spans 12 residues. Germline V CDR1 and CDR2: SGHVS, FQNEAQ. Repertoires were generated with immunoSEQ multiplex PCR, while TCRdb's copy carries only in-frame clones and drops some. Among 200,000 to 250,000 clones listed, approximately 87% were seen once. The J gene is TRBJ2-1, the V gene TRBV7-8; no reliable D call. Sample: peripheral blood. The TCR sequence derives from a man aged 55 to 70 with acute or convalescent COVID-19. This CDR3 reads CASSLDQNFQFF. The CDR3 DNA reads as TGTGCCAGCAGCTTAGACCAAAACTTTCAGTTCTTC.